One and the same sample provided the 6 T cell receptor beta chains below, sequenced in a study of T cell changes during pregnancy in multiple sclerosis (dated by TCRdb to between 2017 and 2020). The library was prepared using the immunoSEQ multiplex PCR assay. TCRdb retrieved this table from immuneACCESS and kept in-frame rearrangements only. Not all clones are present; in checked studies, unresolved V genes account for under half, and no reason is known for the remainder. In this sample the table shows 50,000 to 75,000 clones, 85% to 95% of which occur a single time. 2.6% of the sample belongs to the ten largest clones. Here the sequenced sample was CD8+ T cells from peripheral blood mononuclear cells, taken in the third trimester of pregnancy. The origin of the receptors is a female donor with multiple sclerosis, enrolled in a pregnancy study.

This chain joins TRBV6-1 and TRBJ2-1, with a possible D match to TRBD2 (5 bases). Trimming stripped 3 bases from V and 8 bases from J, with 14 bases between. This CDR3 spans 14 amino acids. From germline, CDR1 is MNHNS and CDR2 SASEGT. Here the CDR3 reads CASSDRLARDEQFF. The CDR3 DNA is TGTGCCAGCAGTGATCGGCTAGCCCGCGATGAGCAGTTCTTC.

The chain recombines TRBV19 with TRBJ2-7; 9 nucleotides match TRBD1. This CDR3 region has 14 residues. Germline CDR1 LNHDA, CDR2 SQIVND (reference sequence). V gave up 7 bases and J gave up 6 bases; unmatched junction bases: 10. The CDR3 reads CASTWGQGLGEQYF. The CDR3 DNA sequence: TGTGCCAGTACTTGGGGACAGGGTCTGGGCGAGCAGTACTTC.

This clone appeared a few times. This rearrangement joins TRBV4-1 to TRBJ1-2; 8 bases are shared with TRBD1. The length of the CDR3 is 16 residues. V lost 1 base, J lost 6 bases, and 10 bases stayed unmatched. CDR1 is MGHRA and CDR2 is YSYEKL in the germline V gene. Written as DNA, the CDR3 is TGCGCCAGCAGCCAAGGCGGCAGGGGGCGAGGCAATGGCTACACCTTC. Amino acid sequence: CASSQGGRGRGNGYTF.

The chain carries TRBV7-7 and TRBJ2-7; 9 bases agree with TRBD2. Trimming cost V 5 bases and J 3 bases; bases outside gene matches: 8. The CDR3 is made up of 15 amino acids. Per the germline V gene, CDR1 is SSHAT and CDR2 is FNYEAQ (reference sequence). The CDR3 bases are TGTGCCAGCAGCCCTGGTAGCGGGAGAGGCTACGAGCAGTACTTC. Amino acid sequence: CASSPGSGRGYEQYF.

CDR3 in amino acids: CASSLAEDFYEQYF. CDR3 nucleotide sequence: TGTGCCAGCAGTTTAGCAGAAGACTTTTACGAGCAGTACTTC. J is TRBJ2-7 and V is TRBV27; unclear D gene. V gave up 2 bases and J gave up 4 bases, with 12 bases separating them. The CDR3 consists of 14 residues. Germline assignment: CDR1 MNHEY and CDR2 SMNVEV (reference sequence).

In this sample, this clone turned up once. This chain uses TRBV7-9 with TRBJ1-1; a weak D match, TRBD1 (6 bases). Trimming cost V 1 base and J 5 bases, with 14 bases left between them. The CDR3 covers 15 residues. Germline values: CDR1 SEHNR, CDR2 FQNEAQ (reference sequence). Written as DNA, the CDR3 is TGTGCCAGCAGCTTAGGTCGGGCAGGGGCGACTGAAGCTTTCTTT. The encoded protein is CASSLGRAGATEAFF. The full variable domain, in which reference TRBV7-9 and TRBJ1-1 provide the parts outside the CDR3, is DTGVSQNPRHKITKRGQNVTFRCDPISEHNRLYWYRQTLGQGPEFLTYFQNEAQLEKSRLLSDRFSAERPKGSFSTLEIQRTEQGDSAMYLCASSLGRAGATEAFFGQGTRLTVV.